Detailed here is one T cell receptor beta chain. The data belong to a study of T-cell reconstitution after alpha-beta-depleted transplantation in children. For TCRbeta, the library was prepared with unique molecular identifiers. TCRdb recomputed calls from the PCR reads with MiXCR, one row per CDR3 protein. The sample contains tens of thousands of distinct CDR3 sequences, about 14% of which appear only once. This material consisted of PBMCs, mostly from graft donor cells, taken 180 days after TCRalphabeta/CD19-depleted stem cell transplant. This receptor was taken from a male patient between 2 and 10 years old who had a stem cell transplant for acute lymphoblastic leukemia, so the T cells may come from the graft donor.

The CDR3 DNA is TGTGCCAGCAGCTTATCTCTAGCGTTTAAAGAGACCCAGTACTTC. Translated, it gives CASSLSLAFKETQYF. The chain employs TRBV7-3 and TRBJ2-5; D is possibly TRBD2 (6 bases). CDR3 size: 15 residues. The V gene lost 2 bases and the J gene lost 3 bases, with 13 bases spanning the gap. In germline, CDR1 is SGHTA, CDR2 FQGTGA.